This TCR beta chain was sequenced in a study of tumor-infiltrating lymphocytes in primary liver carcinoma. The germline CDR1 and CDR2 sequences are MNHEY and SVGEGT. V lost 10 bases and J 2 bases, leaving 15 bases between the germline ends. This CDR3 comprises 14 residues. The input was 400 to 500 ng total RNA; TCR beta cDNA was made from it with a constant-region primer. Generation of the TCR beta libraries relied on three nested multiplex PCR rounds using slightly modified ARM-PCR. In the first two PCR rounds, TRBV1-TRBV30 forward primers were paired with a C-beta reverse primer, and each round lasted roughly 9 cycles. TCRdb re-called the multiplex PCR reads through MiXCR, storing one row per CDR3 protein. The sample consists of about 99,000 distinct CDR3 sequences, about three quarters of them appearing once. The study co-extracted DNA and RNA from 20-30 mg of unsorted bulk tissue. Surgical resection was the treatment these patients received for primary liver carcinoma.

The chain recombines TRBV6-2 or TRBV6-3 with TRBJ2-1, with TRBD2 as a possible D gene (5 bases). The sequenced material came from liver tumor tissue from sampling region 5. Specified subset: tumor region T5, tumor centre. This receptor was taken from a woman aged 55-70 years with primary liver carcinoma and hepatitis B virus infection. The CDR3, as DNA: TGTGCCAACATGACAAGAGGGACCTACAATGAGCAGTTCTTC. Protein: CANMTRGTYNEQFF.